This T cell receptor (beta chain) stems from a study of blood T cells in healthy people across ages. There were healthy Caucasian individuals from Russia, aged about 6 to 100, serving as donors. This CDR3 has 15 residues. Trimming removed 4 bases at V and 1 base at J, with 10 bases between. The germline V gene encodes CDR1 MDHEN and CDR2 SYDVKM. With a J-beta primer mix and a sample-barcoded 5' primer, a second PCR ran 7 to 11 cycles. The template-switch adaptor was a 5' adaptor with 12 random nucleotides. It tagged each cDNA molecule. TCRdb reprocessed the 5' RACE reads with MiXCR, giving one entry per CDR3 protein. The table records around 800,000 distinct CDR3 sequences, about 26% of them present only once. The same specimen was also included in a second study, on T cells of mothers and their children.

The clonotype originates from a boy aged 5-17 years in good health. The rearrangement joins TRBV28 to TRBJ2-2; D possibly uses TRBD1 or TRBD2 (5 bases each). The sample taken for sequencing was blood. The CDR3 protein is CASSWAGRNTGELFF. In DNA, the CDR3 is TGTGCCAGCAGTTGGGCAGGGAGGAACACCGGGGAGCTGTTTTTT.